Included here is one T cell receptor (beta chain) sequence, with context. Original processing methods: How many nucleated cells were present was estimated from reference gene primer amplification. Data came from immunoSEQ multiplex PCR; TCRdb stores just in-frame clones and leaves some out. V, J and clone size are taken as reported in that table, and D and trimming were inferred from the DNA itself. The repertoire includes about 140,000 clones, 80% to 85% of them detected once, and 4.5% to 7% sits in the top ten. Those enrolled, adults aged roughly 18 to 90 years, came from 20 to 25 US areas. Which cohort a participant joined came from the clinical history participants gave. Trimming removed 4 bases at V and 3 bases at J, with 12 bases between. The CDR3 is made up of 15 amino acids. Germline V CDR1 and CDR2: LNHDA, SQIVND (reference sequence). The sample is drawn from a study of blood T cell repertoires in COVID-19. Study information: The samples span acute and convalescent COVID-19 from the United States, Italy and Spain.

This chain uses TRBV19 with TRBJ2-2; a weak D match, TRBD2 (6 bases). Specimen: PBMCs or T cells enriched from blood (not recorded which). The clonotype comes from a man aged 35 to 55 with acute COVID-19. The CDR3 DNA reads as TGTGCCAGTAGTAAGCGGAGGGGAGACACCGGGGAGCTGTTTTTT. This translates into CASSKRRGDTGELFF.